This T cell receptor (beta chain) is drawn from a study of cytomegalovirus exposure and HLA in healthy donors. 13 Jbeta primers and 60 Vbeta primers were used for the PCR. Clones were sequenced by immunoSEQ multiplex PCR, and TCRdb holds only the in-frame ones, with some missing. The sample carries 120,000 to 150,000 clones, about 61% recorded once. This clone was counted a few times. The V gene's germline CDR1 is SGHVS and CDR2 FQNEAQ. Trimming cost V 5 bases and J 0 bases; bases outside gene matches: 4. The CDR3 has 15 amino acids. Sequencing was performed on PBMCs. This clonotype was sampled from a male donor in good health and CMV-seronegative. V gene TRBV7-8 combines with J gene TRBJ1-5, with 7 bases fitting TRBD1. The CDR3 loop reads CASSLNRGSNQPQHF. CDR3 sequence (DNA): TGTGCCAGCAGCCTAAACAGGGGTAGCAATCAGCCCCAGCATTTT.